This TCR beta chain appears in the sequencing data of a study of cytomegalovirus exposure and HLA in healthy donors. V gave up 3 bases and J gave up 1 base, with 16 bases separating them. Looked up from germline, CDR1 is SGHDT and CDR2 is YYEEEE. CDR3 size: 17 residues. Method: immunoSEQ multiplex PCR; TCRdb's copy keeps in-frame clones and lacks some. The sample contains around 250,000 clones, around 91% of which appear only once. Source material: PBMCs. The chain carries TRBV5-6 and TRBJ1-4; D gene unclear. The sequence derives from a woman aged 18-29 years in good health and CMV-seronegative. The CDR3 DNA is TGTGCCAGCAGCTGGCGGGCAGGATGGGGAACTAATGAAAAACTGTTTTTT. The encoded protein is CASSWRAGWGTNEKLFF.